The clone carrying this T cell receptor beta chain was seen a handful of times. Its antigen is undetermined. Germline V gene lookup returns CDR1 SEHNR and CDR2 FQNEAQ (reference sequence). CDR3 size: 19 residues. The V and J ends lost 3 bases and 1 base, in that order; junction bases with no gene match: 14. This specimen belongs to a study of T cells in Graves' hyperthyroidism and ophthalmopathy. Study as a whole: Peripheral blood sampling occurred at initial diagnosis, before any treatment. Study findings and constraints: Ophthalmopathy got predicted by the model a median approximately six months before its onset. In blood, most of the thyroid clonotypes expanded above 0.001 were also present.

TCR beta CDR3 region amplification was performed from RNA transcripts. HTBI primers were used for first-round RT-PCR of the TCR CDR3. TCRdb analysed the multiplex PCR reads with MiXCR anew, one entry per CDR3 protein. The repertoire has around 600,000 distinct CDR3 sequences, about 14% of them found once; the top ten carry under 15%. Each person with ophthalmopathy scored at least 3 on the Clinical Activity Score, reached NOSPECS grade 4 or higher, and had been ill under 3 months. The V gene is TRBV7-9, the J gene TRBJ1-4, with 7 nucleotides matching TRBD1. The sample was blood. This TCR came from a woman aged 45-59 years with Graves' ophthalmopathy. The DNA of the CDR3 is TGTGCCAGCAGCTTTGCAAGCTACAGCCACAGGGGAACTAATGAAAAACTGTTTTTT. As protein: CASSFASYSHRGTNEKLFF.